The 7 T cell receptor beta chains below come from one sample, sequenced in a study of T cell repertoires in cytomegalovirus infection. TCRdb processed the reads anew with MiXCR; each CDR3 protein has one entry. The sample lists about 200,000 distinct CDR3 sequences, about a tenth occurring once. Sequenced input: PBMCs. These TCRs come from a human donor in good health (CMV status not recorded). Some clones in this sample may be carry-over from other donors' samples.

In its sample, this clonotype was seen a few times. This rearrangement joins TRBV15 to TRBJ1-2; the match to TRBD1 covers 8 bases. The CDR3 loop spans 16 amino acids. The V gene end was trimmed by 7 bases and the J gene end by 3 bases; junction bases not matched to a gene: 13. Germline V gene lookup returns CDR1 LNHNV and CDR2 YYDKDF (reference sequence). CDR3 coding DNA: TGTGCCACCAAAGGCGACGGACAGGGAACTGACTATGGCTACACCTTC. Its protein is CATKGDGQGTDYGYTF. Drawing the rest from reference TRBV15 and TRBJ1-2, the complete variable domain is DAMVIQNPRYQVTQFGKPVTLSCSQTLNHNVMYWYQQKSSQAPKLLFHYYDKDFNNEADTPDNFQSRRPNTSFCFLDIRSPGLGDTAMYLCATKGDGQGTDYGYTFGSGTRLTVV.

The chain uses TRBV6-5 and TRBJ1-1; tentatively, D is TRBD1 (6 bases). Between the trimmed V and J ends, which lost 6 bases and 4 bases, there was a span of 15 bases. The CDR3 runs 14 residues. Germline V gives CDR1 MNHEY, CDR2 SVGAGI. CDR3 sequence: CASSPQGQRTEAFF. For the CDR3, the DNA is TGTGCCAGCAGCCCCCAGGGGCAACGCACTGAAGCTTTCTTT.

This clonotype was seen ten or more times. The rearrangement links TRBV24-1 to TRBJ1-5; D remains unclear. The CDR3 is 13 residues long. Per germline, CDR1 KGHDR and CDR2 SFDVKD. Trimming cost V 3 bases and J 4 bases, with 6 bases left between them. CDR3 nucleotides: TGTGCCACCAGTGATCGAGCGAATCAGCCCCAGCATTTT. This encodes CATSDRANQPQHF.

This clonotype was seen many times. The rearrangement uses TRBV5-4 and TRBJ2-5, with D perhaps matching TRBD1 (5 bases). The V end was cut by 4 bases, the J end by 0 bases, with 7 bases between. Germline V CDR1 and CDR2: SGHNT, YYREEE (reference sequence). The CDR3 has 13 residues. CDR3 protein: CASSPDNQETQYF. For the CDR3, the DNA is TGTGCCAGCAGCCCGGACAACCAAGAGACCCAGTACTTC. The whole variable domain, remainder taken from reference TRBV5-4 and TRBJ2-5, is ETGVTQSPTHLIKTRGQQVTLRCSSQSGHNTVSWYQQALGQGPQFIFQYYREEENGRGNFPPRFSGLQFPNYSSELNVNALELDDSALYLCASSPDNQETQYFGPGTRLLVL.

The table lists this clonotype with many counts. The rearrangement links TRBV7-2 to TRBJ1-1; D call uncertain. V was cut by 2 bases and J by 0 bases, with 4 bases left in between. The CDR3 spans 13 residues. CDR1 SGHTA and CDR2 FQGNSA come from the germline V gene. The CDR3 region is CASSLPMNTEAFF. The CDR3 nucleotides are TGTGCCAGCAGCTTACCCATGAACACTGAAGCTTTCTTT.

This clonotype was seen at least ten times. This chain uses TRBV12-3 or TRBV12-4 with TRBJ1-2, with D tentatively TRBD1 (5 bases). Trimming removed 3 bases at V and 8 bases at J, with 19 bases between. This CDR3 is built from 15 residues. The CDR3 DNA is TGTGCCAGCAGTTTCAAGCCCGGGCCCTGGGGGGGCTACACCTTC. Translated, it gives CASSFKPGPWGGYTF.

This clonotype was seen only a few times. This chain joins TRBV20-1 and TRBJ2-3; 9 bases line up with TRBD2. Losses at the gene ends were 7 bases for V and 5 bases for J; bases not matched to a gene: 4. The CDR3 is 12 residues long. Germline-derived CDR1 and CDR2 are DFQATT and SNEGSKA (reference sequence). CDR3 in amino acids: CSGGLAIDTQYF. Written as DNA, the CDR3 is TGCAGTGGAGGACTAGCGATAGATACGCAGTATTTT.